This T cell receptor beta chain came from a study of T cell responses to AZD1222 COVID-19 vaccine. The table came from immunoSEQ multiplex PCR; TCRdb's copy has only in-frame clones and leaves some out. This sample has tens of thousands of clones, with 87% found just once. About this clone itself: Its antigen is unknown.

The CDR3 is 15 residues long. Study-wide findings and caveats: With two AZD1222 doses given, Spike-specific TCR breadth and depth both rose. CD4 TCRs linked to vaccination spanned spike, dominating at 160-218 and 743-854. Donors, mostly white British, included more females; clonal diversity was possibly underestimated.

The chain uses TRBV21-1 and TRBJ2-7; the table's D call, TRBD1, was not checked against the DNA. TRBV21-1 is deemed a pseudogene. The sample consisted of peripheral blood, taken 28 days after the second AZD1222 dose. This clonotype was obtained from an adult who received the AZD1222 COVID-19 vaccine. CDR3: CASSAGTGADYEQYF. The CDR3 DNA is TGTGCCAGCAGCGCCGGGACAGGGGCTGACTACGAGCAGTACTTC.